This T cell receptor beta chain originates from a study of beta chain features in type 1 diabetes. Study-level findings and limits: TCRB repertoires of naive, central memory and Treg cells appeared more similar among patients than among healthy donors. Significant though moderate, a shortening of TCRB CDR3s appeared in all four CD4+ subsets of Type 1 diabetes patients. Fewer insertions but more deletions were seen at VDJ junctions in type 1 diabetes patients.

Regarding this clone: The antigen is unknown.

Expressed TCRB transcripts were sequenced because the isolated RNA had all been reverse transcribed beforehand. Roughly 3.7 million reads, on average, came from each naive, central memory and regulatory T cell sample. Assay: immunoSEQ multiplex PCR; the TCRdb copy retains only in-frame clones and omits some. The table has hundreds of thousands of clones, around 28% seen once. Per germline, CDR1 SGHRS and CDR2 YFSETQ. V was clipped by 2 bases and J by 3 bases; unmatched bases: 7. This CDR3 contains 16 residues. Sequenced sample: naive CD4+ T cells from blood. V gene TRBV5-1 combines with J gene TRBJ2-2; 7 positions match TRBD1. The receptor was derived from a man aged 18-30 years in good health. CDR3 sequence (DNA): TGCGCCAGCAGCTTCCTCCCAGGGGGACACACCGGGGAGCTGTTTTTT. This gives the protein CASSFLPGGHTGELFF.